The 14 T cell receptor beta chains given below trace back to one sample, sequenced in a study of OX40 agonist ivuxolimab in advanced cancers. Method: immunoSEQ multiplex PCR; TCRdb's copy keeps in-frame clones and lacks some. The sample lists 55,000 to 75,000 clones; just over 85% were seen once. This specimen was CD4+ or CD8+ T cells sorted from blood, taken in a trial of the OX40 agonist ivuxolimab. The origin of the receptors is an adult with an advanced solid tumor such as melanoma, head and neck, liver or kidney cancer.

The chain uses TRBV6-5 and TRBJ1-2, with D tentatively TRBD1 (6 bases). The CDR3 contains 15 residues. V gave up 2 bases and J gave up 0 bases, with 10 bases separating them. Germline values: CDR1 MNHEY, CDR2 SVGAGI. Here the CDR3 reads CASSYGDISNYGYTF. CDR3 nucleotides: TGTGCCAGCAGTTACGGGGACATATCTAACTATGGCTACACCTTC.

The chain has TRBV7-9 and TRBJ2-7, with TRBD1 matching 10 bases. CDR1 and CDR2 (germline): SEHNR, FQNEAQ (reference sequence). V shed 5 bases and J 1 base; nucleotides not matched to a gene: 5. The CDR3 is 15 amino acids. The CDR3 DNA is TGTGCCAGCAGCCCCGGACAGGGGGGATCCTACGAGCAGTACTTC. The encoded protein is CASSPGQGGSYEQYF.

The chain couples TRBV4-1 to TRBJ2-7; D gene ambiguous. There are 16 residues in the CDR3. Germline V CDR1 and CDR2: MGHRA, YSYEKL. Between the trimmed V and J ends, which lost 4 bases and 0 bases, there was a span of 16 bases. The CDR3 coding sequence is TGCGCCAGCAGCCGGTCTTCTACTGGAAACTCCTACGAGCAGTACTTC. It yields the protein CASSRSSTGNSYEQYF.

The chain links TRBV5-1 to TRBJ1-2, with TRBD1 identical over 7 bases. The CDR3 has 15 amino acids. Trimming removed 4 bases from V and 7 bases from J; junction bases left unmatched: 13. In germline, CDR1 is SGHRS, CDR2 YFSETQ. The CDR3 loop reads CASSRAGGHEVGYTF. For the CDR3, the DNA is TGCGCCAGCAGCCGTGCAGGGGGTCATGAGGTTGGCTACACCTTC.

The gene calls are TRBV5-1 and TRBJ2-3, with 10 bases aligning to TRBD1. This CDR3 has 16 amino acids. V lost 4 bases, J lost 1 base, and 6 bases stayed unmatched. The germline CDR1 and CDR2 sequences are SGHRS and YFSETQ. CDR3 bases: TGCGCCAGCAGCCCGGGACAGGGGTTGGGCACAGATACGCAGTATTTT. Its protein is CASSPGQGLGTDTQYF. Supplemented by reference TRBV5-1 and TRBJ2-3, the full variable domain reads KAGVTQTPRYLIKTRGQQVTLSCSPISGHRSVSWYQQTPGQGLQFLFEYFSETQRNKGNFPGRFSGRQFSNSRSEMNVSTLELGDSALYLCASSPGQGLGTDTQYFGPGTRLTVL.

This clone was counted once. V is TRBV19 and J is TRBJ1-4; D perhaps matches TRBD1 (6 bases). The CDR3 loop spans 16 amino acids. Germline V CDR1 and CDR2: LNHDA, SQIVND (reference sequence). V dropped 6 bases and J dropped 4 bases, with 18 bases sitting between them. The chain's CDR3 is CASSPLAGAVNEKLFF. In DNA, the CDR3 is TGTGCCAGTAGCCCCCTCGCAGGGGCGGTTAATGAAAAACTGTTTTTT.

This chain links TRBV6-1 with TRBJ2-1; 9 nucleotides agree with TRBD2. The V gene end was trimmed by 6 bases and the J gene end by 8 bases; junction bases not matched to a gene: 8. CDR1 is MNHNS, CDR2 SASEGT, per germline. The CDR3 consists of 14 residues. The CDR3 loop reads CASRKSGTSHEQFF. CDR3 bases: TGTGCCAGCAGAAAATCGGGGACTAGCCATGAGCAGTTCTTC.

The rearrangement uses TRBV10-2 and TRBJ2-2; D is possibly TRBD1 or TRBD2 (5 bases each). Germline CDR1 is WSHSY and CDR2 is SAAADI. This CDR3 comprises 16 residues. Trimming left V 6 bases short and J 6 bases short, with 20 bases between. The CDR3 loop reads CASRSLSVGTPGELFF. The CDR3 nucleotides read TGCGCCAGCAGAAGCTTATCTGTGGGGACGCCCGGGGAGCTGTTTTTT.

The chain uses TRBV2 and TRBJ1-5, with D perhaps TRBD1 (6 bases). CDR1 and CDR2 (germline): SNHLY, FYNNEI. Trimming cost V 8 bases and J 4 bases, with 9 bases left between them. The CDR3 has 12 amino acids. CDR3 in DNA: TGTGCCAGCGGGACAACTAATCAGCCCCAGCATTTT. It translates to CASGTTNQPQHF. Looking up the rest from reference TRBV2 and TRBJ1-5 gives the full variable domain: EPEVTQTPSHQVTQMGQEVILRCVPISNHLYFYWYRQILGQKVEFLVSFYNNEISEKSEIFDDQFSVERPDGSNFTLKIRSTKLEDSAMYFCASGTTNQPQHFGDGTRLSIL.

CDR3: CASSPRQVYEQYF. The CDR3 coding sequence is TGTGCCAGCTCACCGAGGCAGGTCTACGAGCAGTACTTC. V and J are TRBV18 and TRBJ2-7; D is unresolved. The CDR3 spans 13 residues. Looked up from germline, CDR1 is KGHSH and CDR2 is LQKENI. V dropped 3 bases and J dropped 3 bases, with 9 bases sitting between them.

This clone was seen a few times. This chain connects TRBV7-9 to TRBJ1-2; no definite D call. CDR1 and CDR2 from the germline V gene are SEHNR and FQNEAQ (reference sequence). The CDR3 is 12 amino acids. V lost 5 bases to trimming and J lost 4 bases, with 8 bases between them. The CDR3 here is CASSHSLYGYTF. For the CDR3, the DNA is TGTGCCAGCAGCCACAGTCTCTATGGCTACACCTTC.

This clone was counted between two and nine times. The V and J genes are TRBV12-5 and TRBJ2-7; TRBD2 matches 8 bases. The CDR3 runs to 15 residues. J lost 6 bases, V lost 4 bases, and 11 bases had no gene match. The V gene's germline CDR1 is LGHNT and CDR2 FRNRAP. CDR3 in amino acids: CASGSSVAGSVEQYF. The CDR3 nucleotides are TGTGCTAGTGGTTCCTCGGTAGCGGGATCCGTCGAGCAGTACTTC.

The J gene is TRBJ1-3, the V gene TRBV7-2; no firm D call. The germline V gene has CDR1 SGHTA and CDR2 FQGNSA. Trimming took off 0 bases at V and 3 bases at J, with 0 bases between the two ends. CDR3 length: 12 residues. DNA of the CDR3: TGTGCCAGCAGCTTAGCTGGAAACACCATATATTTT. Protein product: CASSLAGNTIYF.

The gene calls are TRBV6-5 and TRBJ2-4; D not certain. Trimming took 6 bases from V and 7 from J, leaving 13 bases between them. The CDR3 is 13 amino acids. Germline V lookup: CDR1 MNHEY, CDR2 SVGAGI. The CDR3 bases are TGTGCCAGCAGCCTTACATGGCAGAACATTCAGTACTTC. Protein product: CASSLTWQNIQYF.